This T cell receptor beta chain was recorded in a study of shared clonotypes between healthy human individuals. Study-wide findings and caveats: Naive subsets, compared against memory subsets, generally had larger estimated richness values.

Donors comprised healthy HIV-negative adults lacking recent acute infections or vaccinations. The protocol was immunoSEQ multiplex PCR, while the TCRdb copy is restricted to in-frame clones and leaves out a portion. The sample contains approximately 2.4 million clones, around 95% of which appear only once. A remark on this clone: Its target is not known.

The trim removed 3 bases at V and 2 bases at J, leaving 11 bases unmatched. Germline CDR1 reads SGHTA; CDR2 reads FQGNSA. The CDR3 extends over 18 amino acids. This chain links TRBV7-2 with TRBJ2-1, with 9 bases matching TRBD2. The source of this sequence is a man aged 18 to 35 in good health. The sample taken for sequencing was naive CD4+ T cells sorted from blood. Described subset: CD45RA+ positively selected. In DNA, the CDR3 is TGTGCCAGCAGCTTCCACTCGGGGGCTAGCGGGGCCTACAATGAGCAGTTCTTC. It codes for CASSFHSGASGAYNEQFF.